This TCR beta chain was captured in a study of blood T cell repertoires in COVID-19. This clone was recorded once. The method was immunoSEQ multiplex PCR; TCRdb's version includes in-frame clones alone and lacks a portion of them. This table has 70,000 to 95,000 clones, roughly 79% appearing once. V dropped 6 bases and J dropped 8 bases, with 16 bases sitting between them. Germline-derived CDR1 and CDR2 are KGHSH and LQKENI. The CDR3 loop spans 14 amino acids. V and J are TRBV18 and TRBJ1-4; D is unresolved. The sample taken for sequencing was peripheral blood. This sequence was found in a human donor in a cohort sampled during active COVID-19. In DNA, the CDR3 is TGTGCCAGCTCGCCCGTCTCGAGGGTCGAAAAACTGTTTTTT. This codes for CASSPVSRVEKLFF. The variable domain in full, with the rest retrieved from reference TRBV18 and TRBJ1-4, is NAGVMQNPRHLVRRRGQEARLRCSPMKGHSHVYWYRQLPEEGLKFMVYLQKENIIDESGMPKERFSAEFPKEGPSILRIQQVVRGDSAAYFCASSPVSRVEKLFFGSGTQLSVL.